Many counts were recorded for the clone carrying this T cell receptor beta chain. Its target is not known. A much bigger clone sits one base away, suggesting this may be a read error. Starting material of 500 ng total RNA yielded TCR beta cDNA via a constant-region primer. Libraries of TCR beta came from three nested multiplex PCR rounds with slightly modified ARM-PCR. Primers for the first two PCR rounds were TRBV1-TRBV30 forward primers and a C-beta reverse primer (about 10 cycles per round). TCRdb redid the calling of the multiplex PCR reads with MiXCR, one entry per CDR3 protein. The sample holds approximately 54,000 distinct CDR3 sequences, over 65% seen once. This record comes from a study of tumor-infiltrating lymphocytes in primary liver carcinoma. Study-level information: Samples had roughly 3.5 to 8 million productive TCRbeta reads, comparable between tissue types. Study-level results: In tumor-adjacent and tumor-blood pairs, overlap was lower than in tumor region pairs.

The approximately 17-34 mg bulk tissue piece was not sorted before simultaneous RNA and DNA extraction. Germline-derived CDR1 and CDR2 are SGHAT and FQNNGV. CDR3 length: 18 amino acids. This TCR came from a man aged 35-49 years with primary liver carcinoma and hepatitis B virus infection. Sample: liver tumor tissue from sampling region 2. Subset in this sample: tumor region T2, inferior pole. This chain joins TRBV11-2 and TRBJ2-1; tentatively, D is TRBD1 or TRBD2 (6 bases each). This chain's CDR3 is CASSLGWGAGHFSNEQLF. CDR3 coding DNA: TGTGCCAGCAGCTTAGGGTGGGGGGCGGGACACTTTAGTAATGAGCAGCTCTTC.